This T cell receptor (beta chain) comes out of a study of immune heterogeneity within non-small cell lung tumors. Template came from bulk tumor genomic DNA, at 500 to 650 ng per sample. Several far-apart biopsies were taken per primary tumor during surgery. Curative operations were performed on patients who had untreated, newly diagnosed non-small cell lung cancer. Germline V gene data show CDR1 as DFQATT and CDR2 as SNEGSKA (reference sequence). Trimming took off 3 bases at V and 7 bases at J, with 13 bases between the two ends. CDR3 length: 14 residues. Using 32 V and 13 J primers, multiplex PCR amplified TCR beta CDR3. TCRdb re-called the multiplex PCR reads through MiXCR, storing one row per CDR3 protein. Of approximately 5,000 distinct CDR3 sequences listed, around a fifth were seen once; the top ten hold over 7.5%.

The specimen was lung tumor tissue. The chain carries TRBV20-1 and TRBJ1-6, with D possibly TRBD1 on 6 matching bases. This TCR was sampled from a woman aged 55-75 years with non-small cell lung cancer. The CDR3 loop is CSASGGGINSPLHF. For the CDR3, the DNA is TGCAGTGCTAGCGGTGGGGGCATAAATTCACCCCTCCACTTT.